This is a list of T cell receptor beta chains from one sample in a study of T cell repertoires in cytomegalovirus infection. Their antigens are not known. From the reads, TCRdb called clonotypes with MiXCR, one entry per CDR3 protein. The sample has 830,000 or so distinct CDR3 sequences; 32% are singletons. The source material was cultured CD8+ T cells from PBMCs, sampled from culture after CMV antigen stimulation. The receptors stem from a human donor in good health (CMV status not recorded). Some clones in this sample may be carry-over from other donors' samples. Both conserved end residues are part of each CDR3. A D gene is named only where the DNA matches it firmly. Size values are once, few and many counts, or a class for expanded clones, and some rows have none.

TRBV9	few	-	TRBJ1-4	CASSGGGGEKLFF	TGTGCCAGCAGCGGAGGGGGGGGTGAAAAACTGTTTTTT
TRBV7-7	many	TRBD2	TRBJ2-2	CASSSLAGGSGELFF	TGTGCTAGCAGCTCCCTGGCGGGGGGTTCCGGGGAGCTGTTTTTT
TRBV7-9	few	-	TRBJ2-1	CASSLARGEEQFF	TGTGCCAGCAGCTTAGCGCGGGGCGAGGAGCAGTTCTTC
TRBV9	-	-	TRBJ1-5	CASSPSWTDYNQPQHF	TGTGCCAGCAGCCCTTCCTGGACGGATTATAATCAGCCCCAGCATTTT
TRBV2	-	-	TRBJ1-4	CASDDRPSANEKLFF	TGTGCCAGCGACGACCGCCCCTCGGCTAATGAAAAACTGTTTTTT
TRBV12-3/TRBV12-4	few	TRBD1	TRBJ1-4	CASSQTGIYEKLFF	TGTGCCAGCAGCCAGACAGGGATCTATGAAAAACTGTTTTTT
TRBV7-3	-	-	TRBJ1-6	CASRSKGSYNSPLHF	TGTGCCAGCAGGAGCAAAGGTTCCTATAATTCACCCCTCCACTTT
TRBV20-1	-	-	TRBJ1-1	CSATLGAGAFF	TGCAGTGCTACTCTGGGGGCGGGAGCTTTCTTT
TRBV6-8	-	-	TRBJ2-1	CASTAGAYNEQFF	TGTGCCAGCACGGCAGGGGCTTACAATGAGCAGTTCTTC
TRBV28	few	-	TRBJ2-2	CASSTPPGTLNTGELFF	TGTGCCAGCAGCACCCCCCCCGGGACACTGAACACCGGGGAGCTGTTTTTT
TRBV7-9	few	-	TRBJ2-2	CASSLGDTGTWTGELFF	TGTGCCAGCAGCTTAGGGGACACAGGGACGTGGACCGGGGAGCTGTTTTTT
TRBV9	-	-	TRBJ2-1	CASSVARSLVNEQFF	TGTGCCAGCAGCGTAGCCAGATCGCTCGTCAATGAGCAGTTCTTC
TRBV4-1	few	-	TRBJ2-1	CASSQDGFSYNEQFF	TGCGCCAGCAGCCAAGATGGCTTCTCCTACAATGAGCAGTTCTTC
TRBV12-3/TRBV12-4	-	-	TRBJ1-3	CASKFGGHSGNTIYF	TGTGCCAGCAAATTCGGGGGGCACTCTGGAAACACCATATATTTT
TRBV6-5	-	-	TRBJ1-1	CASSYFVGTNTEAFF	TGTGCCAGCAGTTACTTTGTAGGGACAAACACTGAAGCTTTCTTT
TRBV5-5	once	-	TRBJ2-2	CASSLVASENTGELFF	TGTGCCAGCAGCTTGGTGGCCAGCGAGAACACCGGGGAGCTGTTTTTT
TRBV15	few	-	TRBJ1-1	CATSASTLTYTEAFF	TGTGCCACCAGCGCCTCGACTCTTACATACACTGAAGCTTTCTTT
TRBV7-8	many	TRBD1	TRBJ1-1	CASSLTGGIAEAFF	TGTGCCAGCAGCTTGACAGGGGGTATTGCTGAAGCTTTCTTT
TRBV6-1	-	-	TRBJ1-4	CASSETAGSEKLFF	TGTGCCAGCAGTGAGACAGCCGGGAGCGAAAAACTGTTTTTT
TRBV6-2/TRBV6-3	-	TRBD1	TRBJ1-2	CASRPEDREHGYTF	TGTGCCAGCCGCCCGGAGGACAGGGAACATGGCTACACCTTC
TRBV7-9	few	-	TRBJ2-6	CASSGSRASGANVLTF	TGTGCCAGCAGTGGTTCGAGGGCCTCCGGGGCCAACGTCCTGACTTTC
TRBV6-1	-	-	TRBJ2-1	CASSSDTELIYNEQFF	TGTGCCAGCAGTTCGGACACAGAATTAATATACAATGAGCAGTTCTTC
TRBV7-6	few	TRBD1	TRBJ2-4	CASSLPLTGGINIQYF	TGTGCCAGCAGCTTACCCCTAACAGGGGGAATAAACATTCAGTACTTC